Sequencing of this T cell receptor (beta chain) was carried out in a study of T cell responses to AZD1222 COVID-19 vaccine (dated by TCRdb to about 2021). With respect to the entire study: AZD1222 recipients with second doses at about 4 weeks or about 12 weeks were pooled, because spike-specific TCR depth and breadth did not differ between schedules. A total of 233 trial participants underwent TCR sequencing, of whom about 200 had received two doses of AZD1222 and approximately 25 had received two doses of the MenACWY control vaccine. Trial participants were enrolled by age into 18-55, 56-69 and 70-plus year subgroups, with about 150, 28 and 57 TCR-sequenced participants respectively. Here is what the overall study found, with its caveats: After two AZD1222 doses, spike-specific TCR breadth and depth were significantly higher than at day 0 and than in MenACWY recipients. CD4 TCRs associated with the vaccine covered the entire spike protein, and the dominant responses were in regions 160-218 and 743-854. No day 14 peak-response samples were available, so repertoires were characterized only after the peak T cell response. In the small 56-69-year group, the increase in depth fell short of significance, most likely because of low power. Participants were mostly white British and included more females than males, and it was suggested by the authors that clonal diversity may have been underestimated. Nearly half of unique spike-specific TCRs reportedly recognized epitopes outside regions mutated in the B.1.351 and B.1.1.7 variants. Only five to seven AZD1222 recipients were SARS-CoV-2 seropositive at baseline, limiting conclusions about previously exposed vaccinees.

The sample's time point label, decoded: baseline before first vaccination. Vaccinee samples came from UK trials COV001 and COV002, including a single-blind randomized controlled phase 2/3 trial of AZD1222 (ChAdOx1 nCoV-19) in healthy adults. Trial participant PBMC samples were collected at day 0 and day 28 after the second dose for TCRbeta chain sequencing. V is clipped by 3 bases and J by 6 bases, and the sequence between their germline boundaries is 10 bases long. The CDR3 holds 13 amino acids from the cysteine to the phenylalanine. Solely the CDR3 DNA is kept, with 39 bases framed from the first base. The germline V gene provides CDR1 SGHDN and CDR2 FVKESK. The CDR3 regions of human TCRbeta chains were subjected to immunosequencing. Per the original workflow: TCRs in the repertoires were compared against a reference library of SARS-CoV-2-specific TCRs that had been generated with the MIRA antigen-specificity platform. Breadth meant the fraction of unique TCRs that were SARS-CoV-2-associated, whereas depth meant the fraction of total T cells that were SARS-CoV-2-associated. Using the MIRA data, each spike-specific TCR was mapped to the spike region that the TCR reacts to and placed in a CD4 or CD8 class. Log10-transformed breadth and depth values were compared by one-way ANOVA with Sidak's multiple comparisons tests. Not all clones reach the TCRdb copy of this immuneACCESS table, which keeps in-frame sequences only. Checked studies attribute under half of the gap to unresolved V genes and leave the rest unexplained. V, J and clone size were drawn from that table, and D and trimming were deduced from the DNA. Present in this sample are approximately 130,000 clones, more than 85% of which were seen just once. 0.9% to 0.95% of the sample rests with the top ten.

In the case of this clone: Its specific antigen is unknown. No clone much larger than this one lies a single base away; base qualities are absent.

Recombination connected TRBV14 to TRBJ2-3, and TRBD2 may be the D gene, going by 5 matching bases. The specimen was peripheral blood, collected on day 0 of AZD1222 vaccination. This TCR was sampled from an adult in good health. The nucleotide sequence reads TGTGCCAGCAGCCATGAGAGGGTGGATACGCAGTATTTT. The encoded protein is CASSHERVDTQYF. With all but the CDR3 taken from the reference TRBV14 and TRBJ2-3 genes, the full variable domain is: EAGVTQFPSHSVIEKGQTVTLRCDPISGHDNLYWYRRVMGKEIKFLLHFVKESKQDESGMPNNRFLAERTGGTYSTLKVQPAELEDSGVYFCASSHERVDTQYFGPGTRLTVL.